This T cell receptor (beta chain) was recorded in a study of shared clonotypes between healthy human individuals. Every contributor of samples was a Caucasian grown-up residing in Nashville, Tennessee. Execution of the assay was at deep level. The repertoire was sequenced with immunoSEQ multiplex PCR; TCRdb's copy has only in-frame clones and lacks some. Of 780,000 or so clones listed, around 77% are singletons. The CDR3 is 15 amino acids. J gave up 2 bases and V 4 bases, and 2 bases lay outside the gene matches. Germline-derived CDR1 and CDR2 are KGHSY and FQNENV. This TCR was sampled from a woman in her thirties in good health. This chain links TRBV16 with TRBJ1-3; TRBD1 matches at 10 bases. The specimen was memory CD4+ T cells sorted from blood. Subset meaning: CD45RA-negative fraction. CDR3 nucleotide sequence: TGTGCCAGCAGCCCCGGGACAGGGGCTGGAAACACCATATATTTT. Encoded protein: CASSPGTGAGNTIYF.